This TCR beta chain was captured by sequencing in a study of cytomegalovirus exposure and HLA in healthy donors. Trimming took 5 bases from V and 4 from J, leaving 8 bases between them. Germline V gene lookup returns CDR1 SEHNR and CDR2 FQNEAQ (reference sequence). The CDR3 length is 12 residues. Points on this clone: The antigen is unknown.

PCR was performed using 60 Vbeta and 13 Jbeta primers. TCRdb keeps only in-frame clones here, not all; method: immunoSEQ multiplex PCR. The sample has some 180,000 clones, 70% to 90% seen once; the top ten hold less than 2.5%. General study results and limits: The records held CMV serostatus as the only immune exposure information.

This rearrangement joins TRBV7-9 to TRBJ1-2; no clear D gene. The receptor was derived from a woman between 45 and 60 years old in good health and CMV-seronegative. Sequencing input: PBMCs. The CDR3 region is CASSGLGYGYTF. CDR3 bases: TGTGCCAGCAGCGGACTTGGCTATGGCTACACCTTC. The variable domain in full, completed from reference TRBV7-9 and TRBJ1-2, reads DTGVSQNPRHKITKRGQNVTFRCDPISEHNRLYWYRQTLGQGPEFLTYFQNEAQLEKSRLLSDRFSAERPKGSFSTLEIQRTEQGDSAMYLCASSGLGYGYTFGSGTRLTVV.